The clone carrying this T cell receptor beta chain was found a few times. Its antigen is as yet unknown. Libraries of TCR beta came from iRepertoire HTBI primers plus Arm-PCR of CDR3 regions. TCRdb analysed the multiplex PCR reads with MiXCR anew, one entry per CDR3 protein. In the table there are approximately 540,000 distinct CDR3 sequences, around 11% of which are singletons. The sample comes from a study of regulatory T cells in long-lasting Graves disease. General study points: Persistent Graves' patients showed reduced TCR diversity versus newly diagnosed patients. The small sample size may have reduced accuracy.

The CDR3 consists of 16 residues. Germline values: CDR1 SGHRS, CDR2 YFSETQ. V dropped 5 bases and J dropped 4; count of bases not matched to a gene: 6. Sample time point: newly diagnosed GD, antithyroid drugs for less than 3 months. Extracted RNA from PBMCs served as the source of the TCR library. This sample also belongs to another study, concerning T cells in Graves' hyperthyroidism and ophthalmopathy. That work adds: Stable hyperthyroidism and ophthalmopathy were separated using 13 V-J signatures.

Sequenced here: peripheral blood mononuclear cells (PBMCs), sampled at new diagnosis, from a patient treated with antithyroid drugs. The chain is built from TRBV5-1 and TRBJ2-2; 12 bases map to TRBD2. The clonotype was recovered from a woman aged 25 to 39 with Graves disease. The CDR3 is CASRPSGRVTTGELFF. CDR3 coding DNA: TGCGCCAGCAGGCCTAGCGGGAGGGTGACCACCGGGGAGCTGTTTTTT.